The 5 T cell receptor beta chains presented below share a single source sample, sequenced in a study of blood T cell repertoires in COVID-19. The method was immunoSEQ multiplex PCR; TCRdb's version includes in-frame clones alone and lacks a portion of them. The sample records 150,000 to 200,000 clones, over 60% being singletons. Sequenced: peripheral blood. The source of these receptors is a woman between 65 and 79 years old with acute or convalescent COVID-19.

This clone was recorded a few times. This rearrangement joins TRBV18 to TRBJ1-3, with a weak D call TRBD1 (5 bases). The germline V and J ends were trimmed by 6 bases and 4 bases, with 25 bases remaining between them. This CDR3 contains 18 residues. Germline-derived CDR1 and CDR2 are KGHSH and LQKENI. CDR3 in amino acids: CASSPHSPGSFSGNTIYF. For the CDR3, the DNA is TGTGCCAGCTCGCCGCACAGTCCAGGGTCCTTTTCCGGAAACACCATATATTTT.

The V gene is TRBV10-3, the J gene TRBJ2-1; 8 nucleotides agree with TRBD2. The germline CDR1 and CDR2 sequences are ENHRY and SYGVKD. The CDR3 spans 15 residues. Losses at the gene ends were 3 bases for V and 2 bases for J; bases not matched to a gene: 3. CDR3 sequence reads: CAISESGGPYNEQFF. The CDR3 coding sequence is TGTGCCATCAGTGAATCGGGAGGGCCCTACAATGAGCAGTTCTTC.

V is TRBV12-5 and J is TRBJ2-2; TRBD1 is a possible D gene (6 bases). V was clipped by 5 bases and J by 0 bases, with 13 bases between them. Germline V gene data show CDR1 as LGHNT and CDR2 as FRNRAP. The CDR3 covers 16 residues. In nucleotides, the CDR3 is TGTGCTAGTGGTCCCGCCGGGACACCGAACACCGGGGAGCTGTTTTTT. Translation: CASGPAGTPNTGELFF.

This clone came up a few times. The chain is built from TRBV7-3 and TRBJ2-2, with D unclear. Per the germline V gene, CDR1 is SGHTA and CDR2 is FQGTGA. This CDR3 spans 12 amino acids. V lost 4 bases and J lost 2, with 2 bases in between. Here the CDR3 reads CASSSNTGELFF. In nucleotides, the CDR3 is TGTGCCAGCAGCTCAAACACCGGGGAGCTGTTTTTT.

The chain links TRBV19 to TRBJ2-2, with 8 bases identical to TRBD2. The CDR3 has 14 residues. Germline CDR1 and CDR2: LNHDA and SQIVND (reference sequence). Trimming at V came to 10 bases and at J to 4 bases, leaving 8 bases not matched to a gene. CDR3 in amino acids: CATREGLSTGELFF. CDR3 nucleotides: TGTGCCACACGGGAGGGGTTGAGCACCGGGGAGCTGTTTTTT.